This TCR beta chain appears in the sequencing data of a study of T cells in Graves' hyperthyroidism and ophthalmopathy. Template material for amplifying TCR beta CDR3 regions consisted of RNA transcripts. When the TCR CDR3 underwent first-round RT-PCR, the HTBI primer set was used. TCRdb analysed the multiplex PCR reads with MiXCR anew, one entry per CDR3 protein. The sample lists about 560,000 distinct CDR3 sequences, over 15% occurring once. This CDR3 is 14 amino acids long. Germline assignment: CDR1 SGHTA and CDR2 FQGNSA. Trimming pared 3 bases from V and 3 bases from J, leaving 9 bases between. The sequence derives from a woman aged 18-29 years with Graves' hyperthyroidism. Sequenced input: blood. V gene TRBV7-2 combines with J gene TRBJ2-1; D is ambiguous. The CDR3 spells CASSFDPRYNEQFF. Here the CDR3 DNA reads TGTGCCAGCAGCTTCGATCCTCGCTACAATGAGCAGTTCTTC.